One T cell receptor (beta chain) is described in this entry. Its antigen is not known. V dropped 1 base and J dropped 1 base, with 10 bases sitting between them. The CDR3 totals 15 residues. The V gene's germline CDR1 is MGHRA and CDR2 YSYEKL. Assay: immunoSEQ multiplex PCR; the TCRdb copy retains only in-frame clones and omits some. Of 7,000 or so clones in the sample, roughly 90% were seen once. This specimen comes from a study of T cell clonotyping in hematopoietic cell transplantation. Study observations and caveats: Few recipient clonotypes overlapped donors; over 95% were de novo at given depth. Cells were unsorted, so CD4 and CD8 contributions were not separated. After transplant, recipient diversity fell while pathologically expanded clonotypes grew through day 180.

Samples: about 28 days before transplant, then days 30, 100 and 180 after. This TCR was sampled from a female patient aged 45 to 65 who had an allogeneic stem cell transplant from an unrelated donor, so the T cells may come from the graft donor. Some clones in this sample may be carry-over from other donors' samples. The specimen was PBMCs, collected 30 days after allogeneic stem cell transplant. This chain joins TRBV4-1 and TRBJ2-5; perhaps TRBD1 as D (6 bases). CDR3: CASSQADSRQETQYF. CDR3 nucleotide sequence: TGCGCCAGCAGCCAAGCGGACAGCCGCCAAGAGACCCAGTACTTC.